The T cell receptor (beta chain) under discussion was sequenced for a study of T-cell reconstitution after alpha-beta-depleted transplantation in children listed by TCRdb under 2016. Study-level background: Using TCR repertoire profiling, the study quantitatively followed how T-cell immune reconstitution unfolded in children after TCRalphabeta/CD19-depleted allogeneic hematopoietic cell transplantation.

Of note for this clonotype: There is no known antigen for this receptor. There are no base qualities to consult, and no much larger clone falls within one base.

The library came from PCR. The instrument given in TCRdb is Illumina HiSeq 2500. TCR libraries were prepared with molecular barcoding, using unique molecular identifiers to normalize TCRbeta repertoire quantification. TCRdb reworked the public reads: Q25 trimming with fastp, MiXCR clone assembly, productive beta chains retained. Rows are combined by CDR3 protein, so each entry shows the most common genes and DNA. Present in this sample are around 480,000 distinct CDR3 sequences, about 31% of which were seen just once. Approximately 2.3% of the sample goes to the ten largest clones. V lost 1 base and J lost 4 bases; the stretch between them is 19 bases long. The CDR1 and CDR2 encoded by the germline V gene (reference sequence) are SEHNR and FQNEAQ. From the cysteine up to the phenylalanine, the CDR3 has a length of 17 residues. CDR3 DNA is the only sequence kept; it has 51 bases, read in frame from the first base.

This chain is built from TRBV7-9 and TRBJ1-1, with a weak D call of TRBD1 (5 bases match). The sample was PBMCs from the stem cell graft donor, taken from the stem cell graft. This TCR was recovered from a human donor who donated a stem cell graft to a child with aplastic anemia. The nucleotide sequence reads as follows: TGTGCCAGCAGCTTAGGGGGGATCAGGGATGTCGGCACTGAAGCTTTCTTT. This encodes CASSLGGIRDVGTEAFF.